The next 20 T cell receptor beta chains were all read from a single sample in a study of shared clonotypes between healthy human individuals. The repertoire was sequenced with immunoSEQ multiplex PCR; TCRdb's copy has only in-frame clones and lacks some. The sample shows hundreds of thousands of clones, approximately 96% of them seen only once. CD45RO-negative CD8 cells positively selected for CCR7 made up the naive population, which excluded terminally differentiated effector memory CD45RA+ cells. Sequences were obtained from naive CD8+ T cells sorted from blood. The receptors were gathered from a woman aged 25 to 45 in good health.

The genes are TRBV19 and TRBJ2-4; no clear D. Per the germline V gene, CDR1 is LNHDA and CDR2 is SQIVND (reference sequence). The CDR3 has 13 residues. Trimming left V 0 bases short and J 3 bases short, with 3 bases between. Here the CDR3 DNA reads TGTGCCAGTAGTATAGACCTCAAAAACATTCAGTACTTC. Its protein product is CASSIDLKNIQYF.

V gene TRBV7-2 combines with J gene TRBJ2-1, with a tentative D call TRBD1 (5 bases). This CDR3 region has 16 residues. V lost 5 bases and J lost 2, with 16 bases in between. The germline V gene encodes CDR1 SGHTA and CDR2 FQGNSA. CDR3 loop: CASSLGLWGTYNEQFF. The DNA of the CDR3 is TGTGCCAGCAGCCTAGGCTTATGGGGCACCTACAATGAGCAGTTCTTC.

The chain is built from TRBV27 and TRBJ2-5; 7 bases map to TRBD1. The J call may not be correct, given that the DNA end is closer to TRBJ2-7. Germline V gene sequence: CDR1 MNHEY, CDR2 SMNVEV (reference sequence). The CDR3 spans 13 residues. The CDR3 here is CASSGTDPYEQYF. The CDR3 DNA sequence: TGTGCCAGCAGTGGGACAGACCCCTACGAGCAGTACTTC.

J is TRBJ1-2 and V is TRBV6-5, with a weak D call TRBD1 (6 bases). V lost 5 bases to trimming and J lost 13 bases, with 14 bases between them. In germline, CDR1 is MNHEY, CDR2 SVGAGI. This CDR3 region has 11 residues. In DNA, the CDR3 is TGTGCCAGCAGTGATACAGGGCGGTTCACCTTC. Translated, it gives CASSDTGRFTF.

The rearrangement uses TRBV7-2 and TRBJ1-6; 10 bases match TRBD1. The CDR3 runs 15 residues. The germline gives CDR1 SGHTA, CDR2 FQGNSA. After removal of 2 bases from V and 10 bases from J, the junction contained 5 bases not matched to a gene. The chain's CDR3 is CASSLPGQGESPLHF. In DNA form, the CDR3 reads TGTGCCAGCAGCTTACCCGGACAGGGGGAATCACCCCTCCACTTT.

V usage is TRBV7-2 and J usage is TRBJ2-7; D tentatively reads TRBD1 or TRBD2 (5 bases each). The CDR3 consists of 14 residues. The germline V gene encodes CDR1 SGHTA and CDR2 FQGNSA. With 5 bases removed from V and 4 bases from J, the gap between germline ends came to 15 bases. CDR3 nucleotides: TGTGCCAGCAGCCCAAACCGGGACGGTTACGAGCAGTACTTC. This sequence encodes CASSPNRDGYEQYF. Variable domain in full (rest from reference TRBV7-2 and TRBJ2-7): GAGVSQSPSNKVTEKGKDVELRCDPISGHTALYWYRQSLGQGLEFLIYFQGNSAPDKSGLPSDRFSAERTGGSVSTLTIQRTQQEDSAVYLCASSPNRDGYEQYFGPGTRLTVT.

V and J are TRBV7-8 and TRBJ2-7, with 8 bases aligning to TRBD2. Germline V gene lookup returns CDR1 SGHVS and CDR2 FQNEAQ. The length of the CDR3 is 16 residues. J gave up 6 bases and V 5 bases, and 15 bases lay outside the gene matches. In nucleotides, the CDR3 is TGTGCCAGCAGCCCCTCCTCGGGAGGGAGGGCCGGCGAGCAGTACTTC. It specifies CASSPSSGGRAGEQYF.

The chain is built from TRBV4-1 and TRBJ2-1, with D possibly being TRBD2 (6 bases). Germline V gene lookup returns CDR1 MGHRA and CDR2 YSYEKL. With 4 bases removed from V and 9 bases from J, the gap between germline ends came to 19 bases. The CDR3 contains 15 residues. DNA of the CDR3: TGCGCCAGCAGCCTCCGACTAGTTTCATTTAGTGAGCAGTTCTTC. This encodes CASSLRLVSFSEQFF.

The chain combines TRBV5-1 with TRBJ2-1, with 7 bases lining up with TRBD2. After removal of 5 bases from V and 0 bases from J, the junction contained 5 bases not matched to a gene. This CDR3 is built from 15 residues. Per germline, CDR1 SGHRS and CDR2 YFSETQ. The CDR3 sequence is CASSELADSYNEQFF. For the CDR3, the DNA is TGCGCCAGCAGTGAGCTAGCGGACTCCTACAATGAGCAGTTCTTC.

In this sample, this clone turned up once. The genes are TRBV28 and TRBJ1-1; 9 positions agree with TRBD1. The J segment lost 0 bases and the V segment lost 1 base, leaving 3 bases of the junction unmatched. The CDR3 extends over 16 amino acids. Germline V gene sequence: CDR1 MDHEN, CDR2 SYDVKM. In nucleotides, the CDR3 is TGTGCCAGCAGTTTATCTACAGGGGGCATGAACACTGAAGCTTTCTTT. This encodes CASSLSTGGMNTEAFF.

V is TRBV6-6 and J is TRBJ1-1; tentatively, D is TRBD1 (6 bases). V lost 2 bases and J lost 6, with 10 bases in between. This CDR3 comprises 13 residues. Germline CDR1 reads MNHNY; CDR2 reads SVGAGI (reference sequence). CDR3 sequence reads: CASSYGGASEAFF. CDR3 nucleotide sequence: TGTGCCAGCAGTTACGGGGGGGCGTCTGAAGCTTTCTTT.

The rearrangement uses TRBV7-9 and TRBJ2-1, with 13 bases that match TRBD2. The length of the CDR3 is 18 residues. Losses at the gene ends were 2 bases for V and 2 bases for J; bases not matched to a gene: 6. Looked up from germline, CDR1 is SEHNR and CDR2 is FQNEAQ (reference sequence). CDR3 bases: TGTGCCAGCAGCTTAAGGGGGACTAGCGGGGCCCCCTACAATGAGCAGTTCTTC. This codes for CASSLRGTSGAPYNEQFF.

This clone was found once. Other DNA sequences within the sample encode an identical CDR3. This chain connects TRBV27 to TRBJ2-7; D is unresolved. This CDR3 region has 13 residues. Germline assignment: CDR1 MNHEY and CDR2 SMNVEV (reference sequence). The germline V and J ends were trimmed by 0 bases and 2 bases, with 5 bases remaining between them. CDR3 coding DNA: TGTGCCAGCAGTTTATCACAGACCTACGAGCAGTACTTC. This gives the protein CASSLSQTYEQYF.

The chain couples TRBV7-2 to TRBJ2-5, with no clear D. The CDR3 is made up of 14 amino acids. The germline V gene encodes CDR1 SGHTA and CDR2 FQGNSA. Trimming stripped 0 bases from V and 5 bases from J, with 10 bases between. The CDR3 DNA follows: TGTGCCAGCAGCTTAGCCACGGCTGTGGAGACCCAGTACTTC. Translation: CASSLATAVETQYF.

The V call is TRBV7-9, the J call TRBJ2-2; D is possibly TRBD1 (5 bases). Germline-derived CDR1 and CDR2 are SEHNR and FQNEAQ (reference sequence). The CDR3 covers 13 residues. V was shortened by 6 bases and J by 6 bases, with 11 bases between the two germline ends. CDR3: CASSLQGAGELFF. DNA for the CDR3: TGTGCCAGCAGTCTTCAGGGTGCCGGGGAGCTGTTTTTT. The variable domain in full, with the rest retrieved from reference TRBV7-9 and TRBJ2-2, is DTGVSQNPRHKITKRGQNVTFRCDPISEHNRLYWYRQTLGQGPEFLTYFQNEAQLEKSRLLSDRFSAERPKGSFSTLEIQRTEQGDSAMYLCASSLQGAGELFFGEGSRLTVL.

This chain joins TRBV7-9 and TRBJ2-7; D may correspond to TRBD1 or TRBD2 (6 bases each). The V end lost 5 bases, the J end lost 6 bases, and 14 bases lay between the germline ends. This CDR3 comprises 13 residues. Germline V gives CDR1 SEHNR, CDR2 FQNEAQ (reference sequence). The CDR3 DNA is TGTGCCAGCAGCCCGGGGGCCGTCCTCGAGCAGTACTTC. It is translated as CASSPGAVLEQYF.

The chain couples TRBV28 to TRBJ2-7; no definite D call. The V end lost 2 bases, the J end lost 6 bases, and 8 bases lay between the germline ends. Germline V CDR1 and CDR2: MDHEN, SYDVKM. The CDR3 consists of 12 residues. The CDR3 DNA reads as TGTGCCAGCAGTTTAGGGTCTATCGAGCAGTACTTC. Protein: CASSLGSIEQYF. Variable domain in full (rest from reference TRBV28 and TRBJ2-7): DVKVTQSSRYLVKRTGEKVFLECVQDMDHENMFWYRQDPGLGLRLIYFSYDVKMKEKGDIPEGYSVSREKKERFSLILESASTNQTSMYLCASSLGSIEQYFGPGTRLTVT.

The chain combines TRBV6-5 with TRBJ2-1; 7 bases agree with TRBD2. The CDR3 has 14 residues. Per the germline V gene, CDR1 is MNHEY and CDR2 is SVGAGI. The junction had 11 bases not matched to a gene; V was cut back by 6 bases and J by 9 bases. CDR3 coding DNA: TGTGCCAGCAGGGGGCCCTGGACTAGTGGTGAGCAGTTCTTC. Translation gives CASRGPWTSGEQFF.

This chain links TRBV28 with TRBJ2-1; 11 nucleotides match TRBD2. The CDR3 loop spans 14 amino acids. From germline, CDR1 is MDHEN and CDR2 SYDVKM. V lost 6 bases to trimming and J lost 8 bases; unmatched junction nucleotides: 6. CDR3 sequence reads: CASRIAGGPDEQFF. The CDR3 DNA is TGTGCCAGCAGGATAGCGGGAGGGCCAGATGAGCAGTTCTTC.

The rearrangement joins TRBV9 to TRBJ2-1; 9 bases are shared with TRBD1. Looked up from germline, CDR1 is SGDLS and CDR2 is YYNGEE. V lost 3 bases and J lost 4; bases outside the gene matches: 11. This CDR3 spans 17 amino acids. The CDR3 DNA sequence: TGTGCCAGCAGCGGACGCTCCGGGACAGGGTATTACAATGAGCAGTTCTTC. Encoded protein: CASSGRSGTGYYNEQFF.